These 8 T cell receptor beta chains share one sample of origin, sequenced in a study of beta chain features in type 1 diabetes. Findings of the study overall: Across all four CD4+ subsets, people with type 1 diabetes showed modestly shorter TCRB CDR3s.

Investigators reverse transcribed all isolated RNA, so they sequenced expressed TCRB transcripts. TCRdb's table, derived via immunoSEQ multiplex PCR, lists solely in-frame clones and lacks some. The table shows under 300,000 clones, with about a tenth occurring only once. Their specific antigens are unknown. Sequencing was done on a sample of naive CD4+ T cells from blood. These receptors all come from a man aged 25 to 40 with type 1 diabetes.

V usage is TRBV18 and J usage is TRBJ2-7, with 8 bases fitting TRBD1. Trimming at V came to 2 bases and at J to 2 bases, leaving 11 bases not matched to a gene. This CDR3 contains 17 residues. In germline, CDR1 is KGHSH, CDR2 LQKENI. The CDR3 is CASSPIYRDRRPYEQYF. The CDR3 bases are TGTGCCAGCTCACCAATCTACCGGGACAGGCGCCCCTACGAGCAGTACTTC.

The sample holds a few counts of this clone. The rearrangement links TRBV21-1 to TRBJ2-1; the table assigns TRBD2, which was not confirmed against the DNA. TRBV21-1 is a documented pseudogene. The length of the CDR3 is 13 residues. For the CDR3, the DNA is TGTGCCAGCAGCTCACGGGGGGGAGATGAGCAGTTCTTC. Protein product: CASSSRGGDEQFF.

The CDR3 DNA sequence: TGCAGCGTTGAAGATCCGATGTCACTCTCCCCCTATGGCTACACCTTC. Translating it yields CSVEDPMSLSPYGYTF. The chain joins TRBV29-1 to TRBJ1-2, with unresolved D. This CDR3 has 16 residues. V gave up 0 bases and J gave up 4 bases, with 18 bases separating them. Germline lookup yields CDR1 SQVTM and CDR2 ANQGSEA.

This clone was picked up a small number of times. This chain joins TRBV5-1 and TRBJ2-7, with D tentatively TRBD1 (7 bases). Germline CDR1 is SGHRS and CDR2 is YFSETQ. The CDR3 length is 15 residues. V was pared by 4 bases and J by 5 bases, with 19 bases between. The CDR3 region is CASSGGRDSLDEQYF. CDR3 nucleotides: TGCGCCAGCAGCGGGGGGCGGGACAGTCTCGACGAGCAGTACTTC.

Only a few counts were recorded for this clone. The chain uses TRBV4-1 and TRBJ2-7; no clear D. This CDR3 is built from 15 residues. Trimming took 4 bases from V and 0 from J, leaving 13 bases between them. The germline gives CDR1 MGHRA, CDR2 YSYEKL. The CDR3 region is CASSPDRWSSYEQYF. Written as DNA, the CDR3 is TGCGCCAGCAGCCCCGATAGGTGGAGCTCCTACGAGCAGTACTTC.

The chain is built from TRBV7-2 and TRBJ1-1; D not resolved. In germline, CDR1 is SGHTA, CDR2 FQGNSA. The CDR3 has 13 residues. The V gene lost 4 bases and the J gene lost 0 bases, with 6 bases spanning the gap. CDR3 bases: TGTGCCAGCAGCTCGTATTTGAACACTGAAGCTTTCTTT. Its translation: CASSSYLNTEAFF.

This clone was seen a few times. The CDR3 loop is CASSLLGPGELFF. The CDR3 nucleotides are TGTGCCAGCAGCCTACTAGGCCCCGGGGAGCTGTTTTTT. The genes are TRBV7-2 and TRBJ2-2; D may be TRBD2 (5 bases). The CDR3 is 13 residues long. V lost 5 bases to trimming and J lost 6 bases, with 10 bases between them. Germline CDR1 and CDR2: SGHTA and FQGNSA.

The chain uses TRBV20-1 and TRBJ1-1; no definite D call. The germline CDR1 and CDR2 sequences are DFQATT and SNEGSKA (reference sequence). The CDR3 is made up of 11 amino acids. V gave up 6 bases and J gave up 7 bases, with 12 bases separating them. CDR3 in DNA: TGCAGTGCCGGAGGAGCTGTTGAAGCTTTCTTT. It is translated as CSAGGAVEAFF.